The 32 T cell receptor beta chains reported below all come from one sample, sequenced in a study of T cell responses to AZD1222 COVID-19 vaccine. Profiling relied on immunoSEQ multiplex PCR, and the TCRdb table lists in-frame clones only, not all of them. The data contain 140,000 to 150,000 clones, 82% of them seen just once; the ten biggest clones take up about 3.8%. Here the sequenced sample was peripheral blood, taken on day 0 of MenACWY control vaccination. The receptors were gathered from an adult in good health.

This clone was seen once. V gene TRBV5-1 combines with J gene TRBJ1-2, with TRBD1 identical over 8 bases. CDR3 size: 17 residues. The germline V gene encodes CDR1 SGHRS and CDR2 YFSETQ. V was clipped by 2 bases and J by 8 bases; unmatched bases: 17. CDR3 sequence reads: CASSFSPRQGLGEGYTF. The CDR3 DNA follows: TGCGCCAGCAGCTTTTCGCCGAGACAGGGGCTAGGGGAGGGCTACACCTTC.

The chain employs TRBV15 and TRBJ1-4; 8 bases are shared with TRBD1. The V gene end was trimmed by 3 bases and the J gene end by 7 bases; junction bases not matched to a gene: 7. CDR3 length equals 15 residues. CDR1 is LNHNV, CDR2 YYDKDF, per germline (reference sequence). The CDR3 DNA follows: TGTGCCACCAGCAGCCTGACAGGGGTTGGTGAAAAACTGTTTTTT. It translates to CATSSLTGVGEKLFF.

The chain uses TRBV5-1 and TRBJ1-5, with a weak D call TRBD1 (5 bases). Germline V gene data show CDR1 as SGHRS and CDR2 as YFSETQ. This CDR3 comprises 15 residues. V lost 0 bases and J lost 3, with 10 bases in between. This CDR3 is CASSLGGGFNQPQHF. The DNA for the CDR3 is TGCGCCAGCAGCTTGGGCGGGGGGTTCAATCAGCCCCAGCATTTT.

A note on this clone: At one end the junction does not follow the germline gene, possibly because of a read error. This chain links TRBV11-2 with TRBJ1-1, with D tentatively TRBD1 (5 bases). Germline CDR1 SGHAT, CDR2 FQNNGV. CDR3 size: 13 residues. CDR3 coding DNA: TGTGCCAGCAGCTTAGGGGGGAACAGTGAAGCTTTCTTT. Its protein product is CASSLGGNSEAFF.

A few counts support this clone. The DNA of the CDR3 is TGTGCCAGCAGCCTTGGACTAGCGGGGGGGCATGGCACCGGGGAGCTGTTTTTT. Translation gives CASSLGLAGGHGTGELFF. The chain is built from TRBV5-5 and TRBJ2-2, with 15 bases aligning to TRBD2. V shed 4 bases and J 4 bases; nucleotides not matched to a gene: 8. Germline V gene data show CDR1 as SGHKS and CDR2 as YYEKEE (reference sequence). The CDR3 is 18 residues long.

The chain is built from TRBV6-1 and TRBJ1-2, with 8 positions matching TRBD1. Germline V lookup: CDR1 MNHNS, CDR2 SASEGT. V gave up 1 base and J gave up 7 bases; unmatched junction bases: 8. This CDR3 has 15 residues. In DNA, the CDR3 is TGTGCCAGCAGTGAAGAGGGCAGGGGGCCTGGTGGCTACACCTTC. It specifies CASSEEGRGPGGYTF.

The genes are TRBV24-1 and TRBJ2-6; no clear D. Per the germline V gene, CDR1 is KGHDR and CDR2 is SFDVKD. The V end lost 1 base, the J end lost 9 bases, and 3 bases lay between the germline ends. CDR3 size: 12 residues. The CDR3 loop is CATSDFVNVLTF. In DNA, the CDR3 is TGTGCCACCAGTGATTTCGTCAACGTCCTGACTTTC.

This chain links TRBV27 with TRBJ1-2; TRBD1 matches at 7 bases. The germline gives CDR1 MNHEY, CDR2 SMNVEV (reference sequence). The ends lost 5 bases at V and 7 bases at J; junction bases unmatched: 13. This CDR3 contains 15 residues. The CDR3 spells CASSPKGTARFGYTF. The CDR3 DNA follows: TGTGCCAGCAGTCCGAAAGGGACAGCTAGATTTGGCTACACCTTC.

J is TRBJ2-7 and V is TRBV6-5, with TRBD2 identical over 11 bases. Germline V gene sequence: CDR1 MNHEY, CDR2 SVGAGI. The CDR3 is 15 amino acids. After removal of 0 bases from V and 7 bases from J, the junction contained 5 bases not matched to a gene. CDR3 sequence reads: CASSYSRLAGMEQYF. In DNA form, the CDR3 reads TGTGCCAGCAGTTACTCGAGACTAGCGGGGATGGAGCAGTACTTC.

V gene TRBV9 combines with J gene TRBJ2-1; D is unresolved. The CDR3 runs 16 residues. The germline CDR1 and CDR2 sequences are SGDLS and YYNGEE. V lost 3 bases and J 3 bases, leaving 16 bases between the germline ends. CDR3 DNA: TGTGCCAGCAGCGCCGCTCCAGACGGTAGCTACAATGAGCAGTTCTTC. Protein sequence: CASSAAPDGSYNEQFF.

The CDR3 protein is CASSLPTSAAFF. The CDR3 DNA sequence: TGTGCCAGCAGTTTACCGACATCCGCGGCTTTCTTT. The chain recombines TRBV12-3 or TRBV12-4 with TRBJ1-1; D uncertain. V was cut by 2 bases and J by 11 bases, with 12 bases left in between. The CDR3 has 12 residues.

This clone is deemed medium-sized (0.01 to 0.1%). The CDR3 DNA is TGTGCCAGCAGCGTAGCCCTGAAGGGTGGCTATGGCTACACCTTC. It codes for CASSVALKGGYGYTF. This chain connects TRBV9 to TRBJ1-2; no firm D call. The CDR3 extends over 15 amino acids. Germline CDR1 reads SGDLS; CDR2 reads YYNGEE. Deletions cut 0 bases from V and 4 bases from J, with 13 bases between.

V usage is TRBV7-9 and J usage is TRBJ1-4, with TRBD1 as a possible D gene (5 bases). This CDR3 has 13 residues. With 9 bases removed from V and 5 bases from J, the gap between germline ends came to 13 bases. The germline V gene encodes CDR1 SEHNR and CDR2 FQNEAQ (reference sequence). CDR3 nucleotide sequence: TGTGCCAGTGGCGGACGGACAAATGAAAAACTGTTTTTT. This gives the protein CASGGRTNEKLFF.

This chain's CDR3 is CSVEIPRGTDTQYF. The DNA for the CDR3 is TGCAGCGTTGAAATCCCCAGGGGTACAGATACGCAGTATTTT. This sequence joins TRBV29-1 and TRBJ2-3, with a weak D call TRBD1 (6 bases). Germline CDR1 SQVTM, CDR2 ANQGSEA. The CDR3 sequence is 14 residues long. V was shortened by 2 bases and J by 3 bases, with 12 bases between the two germline ends.

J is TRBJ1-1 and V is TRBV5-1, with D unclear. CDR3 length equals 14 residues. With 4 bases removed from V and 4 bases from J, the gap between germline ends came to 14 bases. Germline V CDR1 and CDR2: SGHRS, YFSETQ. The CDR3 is CASSPPHSGTEAFF. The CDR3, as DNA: TGCGCCAGCAGCCCCCCCCACTCGGGCACTGAAGCTTTCTTT.

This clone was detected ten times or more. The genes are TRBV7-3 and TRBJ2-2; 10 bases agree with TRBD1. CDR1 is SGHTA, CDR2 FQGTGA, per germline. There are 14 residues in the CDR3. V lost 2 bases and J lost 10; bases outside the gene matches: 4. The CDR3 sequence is CASSLDRGRLELFF. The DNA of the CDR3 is TGTGCCAGCAGCTTAGACAGGGGGCGGTTGGAGCTGTTTTTT.

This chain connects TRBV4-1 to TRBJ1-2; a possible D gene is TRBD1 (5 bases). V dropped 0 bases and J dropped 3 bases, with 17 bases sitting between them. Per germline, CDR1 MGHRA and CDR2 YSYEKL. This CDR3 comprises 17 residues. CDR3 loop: CASSQEVTAFSYYGYTF. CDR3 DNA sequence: TGCGCCAGCAGCCAAGAGGTGACAGCGTTCTCTTACTATGGCTACACCTTC.

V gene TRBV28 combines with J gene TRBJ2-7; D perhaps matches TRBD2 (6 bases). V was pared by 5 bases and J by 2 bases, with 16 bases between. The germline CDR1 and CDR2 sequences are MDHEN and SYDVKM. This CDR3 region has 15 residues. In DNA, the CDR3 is TGTGCCAGCAGTGCGCGGGGAGGCAGGGCCTACGAGCAGTACGTC. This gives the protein CASSARGGRAYEQYV.

This CDR3 is CASSDDTYYNSPLHF. CDR3 bases: TGTGCCAGCAGTGATGACACGTACTATAATTCACCCCTCCACTTT. The chain recombines TRBV6-1 with TRBJ1-6; no definite D call. From germline, CDR1 is MNHNS and CDR2 SASEGT. With 3 bases removed from V and 3 bases from J, the gap between germline ends came to 9 bases. The CDR3 covers 15 residues.

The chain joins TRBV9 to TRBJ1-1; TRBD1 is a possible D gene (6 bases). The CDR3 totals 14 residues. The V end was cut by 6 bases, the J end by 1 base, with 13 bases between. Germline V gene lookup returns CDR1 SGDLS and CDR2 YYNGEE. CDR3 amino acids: CASTGDRTNTEAFF. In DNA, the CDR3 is TGTGCCAGCACCGGTGACAGGACGAACACTGAAGCTTTCTTT. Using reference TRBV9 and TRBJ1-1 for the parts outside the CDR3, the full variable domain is DSGVTQTPKHLITATGQRVTLRCSPRSGDLSVYWYQQSLDQGLQFLIQYYNGEERAKGNILERFSAQQFPDLHSELNLSSLELGDSALYFCASTGDRTNTEAFFGQGTRLTVV.

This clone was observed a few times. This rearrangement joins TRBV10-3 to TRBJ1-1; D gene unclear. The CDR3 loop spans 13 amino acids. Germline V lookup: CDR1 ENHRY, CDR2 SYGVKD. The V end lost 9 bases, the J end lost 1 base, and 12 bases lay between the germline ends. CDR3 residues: CAIRASENTEAFF. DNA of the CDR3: TGTGCCATACGGGCTAGTGAGAACACTGAAGCTTTCTTT.

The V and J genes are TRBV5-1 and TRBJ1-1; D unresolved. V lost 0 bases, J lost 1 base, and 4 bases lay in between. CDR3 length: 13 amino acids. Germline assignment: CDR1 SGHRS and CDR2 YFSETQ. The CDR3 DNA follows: TGCGCCAGCAGCTTGGTGACGAACACTGAAGCTTTCTTT. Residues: CASSLVTNTEAFF.

CDR3 nucleotide sequence: TGCGCCAGCAGCTTGGGGGGCAGGGACCATTCACCCCTCCACTTT. Translating it yields CASSLGGRDHSPLHF. The genes are TRBV5-1 and TRBJ1-6, with D perhaps matching TRBD1 (5 bases). In germline, CDR1 is SGHRS, CDR2 YFSETQ. The CDR3 is made up of 15 amino acids. V lost 0 bases to trimming and J lost 8 bases, with 12 bases between them.

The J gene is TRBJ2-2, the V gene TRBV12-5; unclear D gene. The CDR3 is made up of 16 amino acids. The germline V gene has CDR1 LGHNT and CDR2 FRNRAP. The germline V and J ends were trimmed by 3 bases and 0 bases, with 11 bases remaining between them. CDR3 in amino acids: CASGFWVTTNTGELFF. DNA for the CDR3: TGTGCTAGTGGTTTTTGGGTTACAACGAACACCGGGGAGCTGTTTTTT. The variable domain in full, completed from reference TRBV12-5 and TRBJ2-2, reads DARVTQTPRHKVTEMGQEVTMRCQPILGHNTVFWYRQTMMQGLELLAYFRNRAPLDDSGMPKDRFSAEMPDATLATLKIQPSEPRDSAVYFCASGFWVTTNTGELFFGEGSRLTVL.

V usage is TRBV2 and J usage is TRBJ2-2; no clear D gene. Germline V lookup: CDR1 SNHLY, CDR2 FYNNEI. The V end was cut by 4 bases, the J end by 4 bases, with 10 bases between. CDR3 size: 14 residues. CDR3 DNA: TGTGCCAGCAGTGTAGGACGTAGCACCGGGGAGCTGTTTTTT. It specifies CASSVGRSTGELFF.

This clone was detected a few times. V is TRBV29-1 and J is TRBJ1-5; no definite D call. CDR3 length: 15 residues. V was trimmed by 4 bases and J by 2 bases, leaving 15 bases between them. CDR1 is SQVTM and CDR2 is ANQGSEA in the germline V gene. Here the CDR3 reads CSVADGILGNQPQHF. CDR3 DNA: TGCAGCGTTGCCGATGGAATCCTGGGCAATCAGCCCCAGCATTTT.

Here the CDR3 reads CASRHGTSDYNEQFF. As DNA, the CDR3 is TGTGCCAGCAGACACGGGACTAGCGACTACAATGAGCAGTTCTTC. The rearrangement uses TRBV4-2 and TRBJ2-1; 10 nucleotides agree with TRBD2. This CDR3 contains 15 residues. CDR1 is LGHNA, CDR2 YNFKEQ, per germline. With V trimmed by 6 bases and J by 3 bases, 5 bases remained unmatched.

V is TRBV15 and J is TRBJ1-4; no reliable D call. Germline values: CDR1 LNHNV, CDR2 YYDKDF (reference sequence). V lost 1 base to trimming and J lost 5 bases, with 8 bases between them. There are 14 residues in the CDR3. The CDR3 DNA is TGTGCCACCAGCAGAGGGGCCACCAATGAAAAACTGTTTTTT. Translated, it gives CATSRGATNEKLFF.

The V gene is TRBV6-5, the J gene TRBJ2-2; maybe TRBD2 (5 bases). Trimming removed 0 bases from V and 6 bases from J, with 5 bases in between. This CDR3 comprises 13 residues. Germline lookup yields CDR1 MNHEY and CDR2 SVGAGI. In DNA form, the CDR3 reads TGTGCCAGCAGTTACTCGAGGGCCGGGGAGCTGTTTTTT. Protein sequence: CASSYSRAGELFF.

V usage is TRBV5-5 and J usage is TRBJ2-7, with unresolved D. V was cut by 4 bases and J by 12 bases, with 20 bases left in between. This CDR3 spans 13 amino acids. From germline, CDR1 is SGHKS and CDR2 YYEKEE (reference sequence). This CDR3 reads CASSQQPTGSGYF. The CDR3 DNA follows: TGTGCCAGCAGCCAGCAACCGACCGGATCAGGGTACTTC.

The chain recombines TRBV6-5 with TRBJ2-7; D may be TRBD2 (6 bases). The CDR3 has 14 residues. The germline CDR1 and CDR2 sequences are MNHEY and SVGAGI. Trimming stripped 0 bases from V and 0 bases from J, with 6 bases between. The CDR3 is CASSYSRGSYEQYF. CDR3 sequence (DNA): TGTGCCAGCAGTTACTCGCGGGGCTCCTACGAGCAGTACTTC.

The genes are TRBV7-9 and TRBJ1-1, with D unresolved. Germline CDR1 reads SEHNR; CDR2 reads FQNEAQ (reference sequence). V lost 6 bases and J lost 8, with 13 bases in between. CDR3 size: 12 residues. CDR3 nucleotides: TGTGCCAGCAGTACTGACACCTTCGAAGCTTTCTTT. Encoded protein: CASSTDTFEAFF.